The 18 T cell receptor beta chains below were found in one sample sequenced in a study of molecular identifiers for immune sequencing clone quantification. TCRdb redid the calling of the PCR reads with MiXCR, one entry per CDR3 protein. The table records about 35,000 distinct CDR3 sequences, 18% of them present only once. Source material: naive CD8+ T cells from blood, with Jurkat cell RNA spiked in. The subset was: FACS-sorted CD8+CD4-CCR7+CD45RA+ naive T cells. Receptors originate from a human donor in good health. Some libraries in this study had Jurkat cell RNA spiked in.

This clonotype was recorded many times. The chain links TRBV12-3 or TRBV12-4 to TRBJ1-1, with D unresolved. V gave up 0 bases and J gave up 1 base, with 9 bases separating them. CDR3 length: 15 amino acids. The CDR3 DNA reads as TGTGCCAGCAGTTTAGCCCCCCGGGGGAACACTGAAGCTTTCTTT. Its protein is CASSLAPRGNTEAFF.

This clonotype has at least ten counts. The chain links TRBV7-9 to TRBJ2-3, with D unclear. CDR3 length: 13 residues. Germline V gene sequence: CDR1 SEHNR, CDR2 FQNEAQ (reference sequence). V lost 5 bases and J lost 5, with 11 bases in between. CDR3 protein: CASSLIRQDTQYF. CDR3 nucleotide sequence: TGTGCCAGCAGCCTTATACGTCAAGATACGCAGTATTTT.

The CDR3 coding sequence is TGTGCCAGCAGCGCGCCAGGGGTCACCGGGGAGCTGTTTTTT. Its translation is CASSAPGVTGELFF. The rearrangement links TRBV5-6 to TRBJ2-2; D perhaps matches TRBD1 (6 bases). This CDR3 has 14 amino acids. Germline values: CDR1 SGHDT, CDR2 YYEEEE. With 4 bases removed from V and 4 bases from J, the gap between germline ends came to 11 bases.

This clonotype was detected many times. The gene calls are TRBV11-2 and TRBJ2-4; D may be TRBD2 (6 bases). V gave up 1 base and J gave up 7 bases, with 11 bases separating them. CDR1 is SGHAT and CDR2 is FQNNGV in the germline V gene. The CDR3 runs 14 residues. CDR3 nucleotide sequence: TGTGCCAGCAGCTTAGGTAGCGGAGGGAACATTCAGTACTTC. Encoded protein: CASSLGSGGNIQYF.

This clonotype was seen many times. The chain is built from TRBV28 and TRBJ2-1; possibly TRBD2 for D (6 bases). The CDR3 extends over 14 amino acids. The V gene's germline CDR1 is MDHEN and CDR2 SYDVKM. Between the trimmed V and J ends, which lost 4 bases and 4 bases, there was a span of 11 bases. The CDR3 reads CASSSPGAYNEQFF. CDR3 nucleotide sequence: TGTGCCAGCAGTTCCCCGGGAGCGTACAATGAGCAGTTCTTC.

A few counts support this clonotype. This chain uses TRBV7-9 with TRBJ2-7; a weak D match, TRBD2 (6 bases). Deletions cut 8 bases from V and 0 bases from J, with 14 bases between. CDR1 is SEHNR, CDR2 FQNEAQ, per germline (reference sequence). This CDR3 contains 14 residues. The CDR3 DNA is TGTGCCAGCCGACCCGGGGGACGCTCCTACGAGCAGTACTTC. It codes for CASRPGGRSYEQYF.

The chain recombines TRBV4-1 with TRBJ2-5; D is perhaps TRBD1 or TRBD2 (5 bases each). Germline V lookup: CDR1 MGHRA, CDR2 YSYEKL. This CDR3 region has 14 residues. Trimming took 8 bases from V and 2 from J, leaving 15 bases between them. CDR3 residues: CASGPGRYQETQYF. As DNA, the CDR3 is TGCGCCAGCGGCCCGGGACGGTATCAAGAGACCCAGTACTTC.

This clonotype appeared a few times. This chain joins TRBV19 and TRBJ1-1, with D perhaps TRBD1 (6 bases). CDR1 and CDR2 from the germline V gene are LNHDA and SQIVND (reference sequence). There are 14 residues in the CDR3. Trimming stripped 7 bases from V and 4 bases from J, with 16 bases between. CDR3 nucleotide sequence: TGTGCCAGTAAAATGTGGGGGCCCGGCACTGAAGCTTTCTTT. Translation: CASKMWGPGTEAFF.

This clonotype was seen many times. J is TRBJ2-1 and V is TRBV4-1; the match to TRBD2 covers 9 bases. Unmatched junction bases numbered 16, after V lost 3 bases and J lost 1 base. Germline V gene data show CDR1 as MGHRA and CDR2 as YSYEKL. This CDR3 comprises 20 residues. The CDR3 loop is CASSHHGEGLAGSSYNEQFF. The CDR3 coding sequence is TGCGCCAGCAGCCACCACGGGGAGGGGCTAGCGGGAAGTTCCTACAATGAGCAGTTCTTC.

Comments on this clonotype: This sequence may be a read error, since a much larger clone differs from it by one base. The CDR3 protein is CATSGVGSSYEQYF. In nucleotides, the CDR3 is TGTGCCACCAGCGGGGTCGGGAGCTCCTACGAGCAGTACTTC. The V and J genes are TRBV15 and TRBJ2-7, with D possibly matching TRBD2 (6 bases). This CDR3 spans 14 amino acids. Germline assignment: CDR1 LNHNV and CDR2 YYDKDF (reference sequence). The V and J ends lost 5 bases and 0 bases respectively, with 11 bases between them.

The CDR3 DNA reads TGTGCCAGCACCCCTCCCTCACTCCATGAGCAGTTCTTC. It encodes CASTPPSLHEQFF. This sequence joins TRBV13 and TRBJ2-1; D is unclear. Trimming cost V 7 bases and J 8 bases, with 15 bases left between them. This CDR3 has 13 residues. Germline V CDR1 and CDR2: PRHDT, FYEKMQ (reference sequence). The variable domain in full, completed from reference TRBV13 and TRBJ2-1, reads AAGVIQSPRHLIKEKRETATLKCYPIPRHDTVYWYQQGPGQDPQFLISFYEKMQSDKGSIPDRFSAQQFSDYHSELNMSSLELGDSALYFCASTPPSLHEQFFGPGTRLTVL.

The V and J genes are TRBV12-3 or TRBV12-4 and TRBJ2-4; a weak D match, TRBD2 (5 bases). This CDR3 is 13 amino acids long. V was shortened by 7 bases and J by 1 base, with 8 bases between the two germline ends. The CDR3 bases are TGTGCCAGCACCTCGGGGGCCAAAAACATTCAGTACTTC. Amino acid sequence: CASTSGAKNIQYF.

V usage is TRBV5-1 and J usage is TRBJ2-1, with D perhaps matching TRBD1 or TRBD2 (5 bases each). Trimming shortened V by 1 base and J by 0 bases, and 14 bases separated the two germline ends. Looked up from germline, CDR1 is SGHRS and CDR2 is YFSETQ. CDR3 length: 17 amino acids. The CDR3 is CASSLQTGALSYNEQFF. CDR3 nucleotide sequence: TGCGCCAGCAGCTTGCAGACCGGGGCCCTCTCCTACAATGAGCAGTTCTTC.

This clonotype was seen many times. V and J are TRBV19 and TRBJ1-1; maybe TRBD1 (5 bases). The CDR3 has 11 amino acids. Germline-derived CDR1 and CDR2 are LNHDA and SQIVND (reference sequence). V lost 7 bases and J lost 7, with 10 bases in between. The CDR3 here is CASNSGGEAFF. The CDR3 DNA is TGTGCCAGTAATTCGGGGGGTGAAGCTTTCTTT.

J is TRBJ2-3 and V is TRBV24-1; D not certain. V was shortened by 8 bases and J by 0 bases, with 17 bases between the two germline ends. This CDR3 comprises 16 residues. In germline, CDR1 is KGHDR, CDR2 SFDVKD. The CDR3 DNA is TGTGCCACCACCGCAGGTGGAAGGTCTAGCACAGATACGCAGTATTTT. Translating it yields CATTAGGRSSTDTQYF.

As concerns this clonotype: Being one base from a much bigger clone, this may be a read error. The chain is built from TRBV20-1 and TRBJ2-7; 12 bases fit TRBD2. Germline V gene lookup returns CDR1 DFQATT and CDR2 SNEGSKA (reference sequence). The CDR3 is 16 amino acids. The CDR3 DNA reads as TGCAGTGCTAGAGATTTAACTAGCGGGAGGAGTTACGAGCAGTGCTTC. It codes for CSARDLTSGRSYEQCF.

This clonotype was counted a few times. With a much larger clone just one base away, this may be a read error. The CDR3 spells CASSYGSGGGIRYF. As DNA, the CDR3 is TGTGCCAGCAGTTACGGGTCAGGGGGCGGCATTCGGTACTTC. V and J are TRBV6-2 or TRBV6-3 and TRBJ2-4, with 8 positions matching TRBD1. Germline V gives CDR1 MNHEY, CDR2 SVGEGT. This CDR3 is 14 amino acids long.

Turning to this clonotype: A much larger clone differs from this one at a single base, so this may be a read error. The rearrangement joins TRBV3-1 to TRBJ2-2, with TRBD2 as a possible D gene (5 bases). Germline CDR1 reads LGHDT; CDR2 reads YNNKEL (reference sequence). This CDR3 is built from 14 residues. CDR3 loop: CASSGIMNTGELLF. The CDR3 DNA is TGTGCCAGCAGCGGGATCATGAACACCGGGGAGCTGCTTTTT.